The sample holds many counts of the clone carrying this T cell receptor (beta chain). This specimen comes from a study of molecular identifiers for immune sequencing clone quantification. A single record per CDR3 protein comes from TCRdb applying MiXCR to the PCR reads. The table includes 460,000 or so distinct CDR3 sequences, roughly a fifth detected once. Trimming removed 6 bases at V and 0 bases at J, with 12 bases between. The CDR3 consists of 14 residues. Germline assignment: CDR1 SQVTM and CDR2 ANQGSEA. This chain connects TRBV29-1 to TRBJ2-4; weak D call: TRBD2 (6 bases). Sequences were obtained from naive CD8+ T cells from blood, with Jurkat cell RNA spiked in. As to subset: FACS-sorted CD8+CD4-CCR7+CD45RA+ naive T cells. The sequence was obtained from a human donor in good health. Some libraries in this study had Jurkat cell RNA spiked in. DNA of the CDR3: TGCAGCGTCTCGGGAGAGATAGCCAAAAACATTCAGTACTTC. Translation gives CSVSGEIAKNIQYF.